These 11 T cell receptor beta chains originate from one sample sequenced in a study of blood T cell repertoires in COVID-19. The protocol was immunoSEQ multiplex PCR, while the TCRdb copy is restricted to in-frame clones and leaves out a portion. The sample holds hundreds of thousands of clones, roughly four fifths seen once. Sample: peripheral blood. The receptor set was obtained from a woman older than 75 with COVID-19, enrolled during active disease.

This rearrangement joins TRBV19 to TRBJ2-5; 10 bases match TRBD1. V dropped 1 base and J dropped 5; count of bases not matched to a gene: 4. The CDR3 is made up of 15 amino acids. Per the germline V gene, CDR1 is LNHDA and CDR2 is SQIVND (reference sequence). The DNA of the CDR3 is TGTGCCAGTAGTATAGGGACAGGGGGGGGTGAGACCCAGTACTTC. Translation: CASSIGTGGGETQYF.

This clone was counted a few times. The V gene is TRBV5-4, the J gene TRBJ2-7; 7 positions agree with TRBD1. V lost 1 base to trimming and J lost 3 bases; unmatched junction nucleotides: 10. Germline V gene data show CDR1 as SGHNT and CDR2 as YYREEE (reference sequence). This CDR3 comprises 16 residues. Here the CDR3 DNA reads TGTGCCAGCAGCTTGTACGCCGGGACAGCTCACTACGAGCAGTACTTC. This encodes CASSLYAGTAHYEQYF.

V is TRBV10-3 and J is TRBJ2-5, with 7 bases fitting TRBD1. The CDR3 length is 13 residues. After removal of 3 bases from V and 5 bases from J, the junction contained 3 bases not matched to a gene. CDR1 and CDR2 (germline): ENHRY, SYGVKD. The DNA of the CDR3 is TGTGCCATCAGTGAAGGGGGCAGGGAGACCCAGTACTTC. Translated, it gives CAISEGGRETQYF.

V usage is TRBV6-1 and J usage is TRBJ1-5, with TRBD1 as a possible D gene (5 bases). V lost 6 bases and J lost 5, with 14 bases in between. Germline loops: CDR1 MNHNS, CDR2 SASEGT. The CDR3 is made up of 14 amino acids. The CDR3 DNA sequence: TGTGCCAGCAGACACCAACAGGTTTATCAGCCCCAGCATTTT. This sequence encodes CASRHQQVYQPQHF.

The chain carries TRBV28 and TRBJ2-7, with TRBD1 identical over 12 bases. Germline V gene lookup returns CDR1 MDHEN and CDR2 SYDVKM. The CDR3 sequence is 15 residues long. V shed 5 bases and J 5 bases; nucleotides not matched to a gene: 7. This chain's CDR3 is CASSKGGTGGDEQYF. The CDR3 DNA reads as TGTGCCAGCAGTAAGGGTGGGACAGGGGGCGACGAGCAGTACTTC.

The V and J genes are TRBV19 and TRBJ1-2; TRBD1 might be the D (6 bases). Germline CDR1 and CDR2: LNHDA and SQIVND (reference sequence). Trimming left V 6 bases short and J 3 bases short, with 11 bases between. The CDR3 loop spans 13 amino acids. The DNA for the CDR3 is TGTGCCAGTAGCCTACAGGGATACTATGGCTACACCTTC. Its translation: CASSLQGYYGYTF.

J is TRBJ2-1 and V is TRBV24-1; D is perhaps TRBD1 (7 bases). The ends were cut back, 6 bases at V and 0 bases at J, with 17 bases in the middle. This CDR3 is 17 amino acids long. Germline CDR1 is KGHDR and CDR2 is SFDVKD. The CDR3 loop reads CATSLQGGFGSYNEQFF. The CDR3 coding sequence is TGTGCCACCAGTCTCCAGGGGGGTTTTGGCTCCTACAATGAGCAGTTCTTC.

The chain links TRBV27 to TRBJ2-2, with 8 bases aligning to TRBD2. The CDR3 has 16 residues. With 3 bases clipped from V and 2 bases from J, the junction kept 5 bases outside the gene matches. Germline CDR1 and CDR2: MNHEY and SMNVEV (reference sequence). Here the CDR3 DNA reads TGTGCCAGCAGTTTCCGACTAGCGAGTAACACCGGGGAGCTGTTTTTT. Its translation: CASSFRLASNTGELFF.

The gene calls are TRBV11-2 and TRBJ2-2, with D possibly matching TRBD1 (6 bases). Germline V gene data show CDR1 as SGHAT and CDR2 as FQNNGV. The CDR3 has 15 residues. Trimming took off 1 base at V and 4 bases at J, with 10 bases between the two ends. CDR3 sequence reads: CASSLVQGGTGELFF. DNA of the CDR3: TGTGCCAGCAGCTTAGTACAGGGTGGCACCGGGGAGCTGTTTTTT.

This rearrangement joins TRBV5-4 to TRBJ2-3, with a possible D match to TRBD2 (5 bases). Germline V lookup: CDR1 SGHNT, CDR2 YYREEE (reference sequence). The CDR3 spans 15 residues. The V and J ends lost 2 bases and 2 bases respectively, with 12 bases between them. CDR3 sequence reads: CASSLTRAITDTQYF. CDR3 sequence (DNA): TGTGCCAGCAGCTTAACGAGGGCCATCACAGATACGCAGTATTTT.

This clone was seen a few times. The V gene is TRBV27, the J gene TRBJ1-1, with D tentatively TRBD1 (5 bases). CDR3 size: 18 residues. CDR1 and CDR2 from the germline V gene are MNHEY and SMNVEV (reference sequence). The germline V and J ends were trimmed by 7 bases and 1 base, with 25 bases remaining between them. The CDR3 nucleotides read TGTGCCAGCACCCCAAGGGGAGGTGGTCACTTGGGGAACACTGAAGCTTTCTTT. Translating it yields CASTPRGGGHLGNTEAFF.